The 30 T cell receptor beta chains below all came from one sample that was sequenced in a study of technical replicates of blood from a handful of donors. The table came from immunoSEQ multiplex PCR; TCRdb's copy has only in-frame clones and leaves some out. The sample records tens of thousands of clones, 90% to 95% being singletons. The sequenced sample consisted of T cells isolated from PBMCs. Receptors were obtained from a human donor in good health.

The J gene is TRBJ2-7, the V gene TRBV6-5; 7 nucleotides align to TRBD2. V gave up 2 bases and J gave up 3 bases; unmatched junction bases: 7. Per the germline V gene, CDR1 is MNHEY and CDR2 is SVGAGI. This CDR3 contains 15 residues. This chain's CDR3 is CASSYLRLAHYEQYF. CDR3 bases: TGTGCCAGCAGTTACCTCAGACTAGCCCACTACGAGCAGTACTTC.

The gene calls are TRBV7-9 and TRBJ1-1, with a possible D match to TRBD1 (5 bases). Germline values: CDR1 SEHNR, CDR2 FQNEAQ (reference sequence). The CDR3 runs 13 residues. The V end lost 8 bases, the J end lost 1 base, and 11 bases lay between the germline ends. The CDR3 reads CASRRGGNTEAFF. The CDR3 DNA reads as TGTGCCAGCCGGCGCGGGGGGAACACTGAAGCTTTCTTT.

The chain uses TRBV6-5 and TRBJ1-5; a weak D match, TRBD1 (5 bases). Trimming pared 0 bases from V and 5 bases from J, leaving 11 bases between. This CDR3 has 15 residues. The V gene's germline CDR1 is MNHEY and CDR2 SVGAGI. In DNA, the CDR3 is TGTGCCAGCAGTTACTCAGGGGCAGACCATCAGCCCCAGCATTTT. Translating gives CASSYSGADHQPQHF.

The J gene is TRBJ2-3, the V gene TRBV28; 9 bases are shared with TRBD2. The CDR3 spans 15 residues. CDR1 is MDHEN and CDR2 is SYDVKM in the germline V gene. Losses at the gene ends were 7 bases for V and 4 bases for J; bases not matched to a gene: 9. CDR3 loop: CASTPGGRVSDTQYF. In DNA form, the CDR3 reads TGTGCCAGCACCCCCGGCGGGAGGGTTTCAGATACGCAGTATTTT.

The V gene is TRBV4-1, the J gene TRBJ2-3; a weak D match, TRBD1 (5 bases). The CDR3 extends over 15 amino acids. Germline V gene lookup returns CDR1 MGHRA and CDR2 YSYEKL. Trimming removed 5 bases at V and 2 bases at J, with 14 bases between. CDR3 sequence: CASSDQGLITDTQYF. In DNA form, the CDR3 reads TGCGCCAGCAGCGACCAGGGCCTCATCACAGATACGCAGTATTTT.

The J gene is TRBJ2-1, the V gene TRBV28; 9 bases fit TRBD2. J gave up 5 bases and V 5 bases, and 10 bases lay outside the gene matches. This CDR3 has 16 amino acids. Germline CDR1 reads MDHEN; CDR2 reads SYDVKM. CDR3 bases: TGTGCCAGCAGTCCCTTAGCGGGAGTAGTCGACAATGAGCAGTTCTTC. It yields the protein CASSPLAGVVDNEQFF.

The CDR3 DNA sequence: TGTGCCAGTCGCGCGGGGGATTCGACCTACGAGCAGTACTTC. It translates to CASRAGDSTYEQYF. This rearrangement joins TRBV5-4 to TRBJ2-7, with 7 bases that match TRBD2. The V segment lost 8 bases and the J segment 2 bases; nucleotides outside the gene matches: 10. Germline CDR1 and CDR2: SGHNT and YYREEE (reference sequence). The CDR3 consists of 14 residues. Combining the CDR3 with reference TRBV5-4 and TRBJ2-7 gives the whole variable domain ETGVTQSPTHLIKTRGQQVTLRCSSQSGHNTVSWYQQALGQGPQFIFQYYREEENGRGNFPPRFSGLQFPNYSSELNVNALELDDSALYLCASRAGDSTYEQYFGPGTRLTVT.

V gene TRBV27 combines with J gene TRBJ2-7; 7 nucleotides match TRBD1. The V gene end was trimmed by 6 bases and the J gene end by 2 bases; junction bases not matched to a gene: 10. Germline CDR1 and CDR2: MNHEY and SMNVEV (reference sequence). The CDR3 is 15 amino acids. CDR3 sequence: CASRSTWGQPYEQYF. As DNA, the CDR3 is TGTGCCAGCAGATCAACCTGGGGACAGCCCTACGAGCAGTACTTC.

The chain joins TRBV25-1 to TRBJ2-1; no clear D. The CDR3 consists of 12 residues. The ends were cut back, 6 bases at V and 0 bases at J, with 3 bases in the middle. Germline values: CDR1 MGHDK, CDR2 SYGVNS. This CDR3 reads CASRSSYNEQFF. In DNA, the CDR3 is TGTGCCAGCAGGAGCTCCTACAATGAGCAGTTCTTC.

The chain has TRBV10-3 and TRBJ2-1; 7 nucleotides line up with TRBD2. CDR3 length: 16 amino acids. Germline V gene sequence: CDR1 ENHRY, CDR2 SYGVKD. V dropped 0 bases and J dropped 6; count of bases not matched to a gene: 8. CDR3 sequence: CAISESVAGVGNEQFF. CDR3 coding DNA: TGTGCCATCAGTGAGTCAGTGGCGGGAGTAGGCAATGAGCAGTTCTTC.

The V and J genes are TRBV28 and TRBJ2-7; TRBD1 aligns across 12 bases. Germline V gene lookup returns CDR1 MDHEN and CDR2 SYDVKM. CDR3 length: 13 amino acids. V trimming: 9 bases; J trimming: 3 bases; junction bases outside the gene matches: 3. The CDR3 here is CASGTGGDYEQYF. The CDR3 DNA sequence: TGTGCCAGTGGGACAGGGGGCGACTACGAGCAGTACTTC. Together with reference TRBV28 and TRBJ2-7, the CDR3 gives the full variable domain: DVKVTQSSRYLVKRTGEKVFLECVQDMDHENMFWYRQDPGLGLRLIYFSYDVKMKEKGDIPEGYSVSREKKERFSLILESASTNQTSMYLCASGTGGDYEQYFGPGTRLTVT.

This chain joins TRBV7-9 and TRBJ2-7, with TRBD1 matching 8 bases. CDR3 length: 15 residues. V lost 5 bases, J lost 1 base, and 7 bases stayed unmatched. Per germline, CDR1 SEHNR and CDR2 FQNEAQ (reference sequence). The CDR3 region is CASSPGQGASYEQYF. CDR3 in DNA: TGTGCCAGCAGCCCCGGACAGGGTGCTTCCTACGAGCAGTACTTC.

The chain is built from TRBV7-3 and TRBJ1-1, with unresolved D. V was pared by 5 bases and J by 5 bases, with 12 bases between. The CDR3 is 13 residues long. Germline assignment: CDR1 SGHTA and CDR2 FQGTGA. The DNA of the CDR3 is TGTGCCAGCAGCCAGCGGGAAGAAACTGAAGCTTTCTTT. This gives the protein CASSQREETEAFF.

This chain links TRBV27 with TRBJ2-5, with 11 bases matching TRBD1. Trimming removed 4 bases from V and 2 bases from J; junction bases left unmatched: 12. This CDR3 is built from 18 residues. Germline loops: CDR1 MNHEY, CDR2 SMNVEV (reference sequence). The DNA of the CDR3 is TGTGCCAGCAGTTCCAGGCTCCGGGACAGGGGGACTCAAGAGACCCAGTACTTC. Translating gives CASSSRLRDRGTQETQYF.

The J gene is TRBJ1-1, the V gene TRBV28; D gene unclear. The germline V and J ends were trimmed by 1 base and 0 bases, with 6 bases remaining between them. The germline V gene encodes CDR1 MDHEN and CDR2 SYDVKM. CDR3 length equals 14 residues. The CDR3 DNA is TGTGCCAGCAGTTTATCTACTCTGAACACTGAAGCTTTCTTT. Its protein is CASSLSTLNTEAFF.

The chain recombines TRBV7-9 with TRBJ2-2; D not resolved. With 4 bases removed from V and 11 bases from J, the gap between germline ends came to 5 bases. Germline V CDR1 and CDR2: SEHNR, FQNEAQ (reference sequence). This CDR3 has 10 residues. CDR3 in amino acids: CASSSVELFF. The CDR3 coding sequence is TGTGCCAGCAGCTCAGTCGAGCTGTTTTTT.

The CDR3 region is CASSLGLAAYNEQFF. CDR3 nucleotide sequence: TGTGCCAGCAGCTTAGGCCTAGCGGCCTACAATGAGCAGTTCTTC. This chain connects TRBV7-9 to TRBJ2-1, with 7 nucleotides matching TRBD2. V lost 1 base and J lost 2; bases outside the gene matches: 2. CDR1 SEHNR and CDR2 FQNEAQ come from the germline V gene (reference sequence). CDR3 length: 15 amino acids.

This rearrangement joins TRBV7-9 to TRBJ2-1; TRBD1 is a possible D gene (6 bases). Looked up from germline, CDR1 is SEHNR and CDR2 is FQNEAQ (reference sequence). V dropped 5 bases and J dropped 7 bases, with 15 bases sitting between them. CDR3 length equals 14 residues. CDR3 bases: TGTGCCAGCAGCCTAATTTCAGGGGAAAATGAGCAGTTCTTC. It codes for CASSLISGENEQFF.

The V gene is TRBV5-1, the J gene TRBJ2-3; the D gene is possibly TRBD1 (5 bases). Germline-derived CDR1 and CDR2 are SGHRS and YFSETQ. With 0 bases removed from V and 5 bases from J, the gap between germline ends came to 10 bases. The CDR3 consists of 14 residues. The CDR3 spells CASSLVRARDTQYF. The DNA of the CDR3 is TGCGCCAGCAGCTTGGTCAGGGCGCGAGATACGCAGTATTTT. The variable domain in full, with the rest retrieved from reference TRBV5-1 and TRBJ2-3, is KAGVTQTPRYLIKTRGQQVTLSCSPISGHRSVSWYQQTPGQGLQFLFEYFSETQRNKGNFPGRFSGRQFSNSRSEMNVSTLELGDSALYLCASSLVRARDTQYFGPGTRLTVL.

The chain joins TRBV18 to TRBJ2-1, with TRBD1 identical over 7 bases. The CDR3 extends over 16 amino acids. Looked up from germline, CDR1 is KGHSH and CDR2 is LQKENI. The trim removed 1 base at V and 4 bases at J, leaving 7 bases unmatched. CDR3 residues: CASSPRNRGTYNEQFF. The CDR3 DNA reads TGTGCCAGCTCACCACGTAACAGGGGCACATACAATGAGCAGTTCTTC. Supplemented by reference TRBV18 and TRBJ2-1, the full variable domain reads NAGVMQNPRHLVRRRGQEARLRCSPMKGHSHVYWYRQLPEEGLKFMVYLQKENIIDESGMPKERFSAEFPKEGPSILRIQQVVRGDSAAYFCASSPRNRGTYNEQFFGPGTRLTVL.

The rearrangement joins TRBV27 to TRBJ2-1; tentative D call: TRBD2 (5 bases). CDR1 MNHEY and CDR2 SMNVEV come from the germline V gene (reference sequence). This CDR3 spans 16 amino acids. Trimming took off 6 bases at V and 0 bases at J, with 15 bases between the two ends. DNA of the CDR3: TGTGCCAGCAGCTTACTCTCTACTAGCTCCTACAATGAGCAGTTCTTC. Its protein product is CASSLLSTSSYNEQFF.

The rearrangement uses TRBV11-2 and TRBJ2-7; 10 positions agree with TRBD2. The CDR3 consists of 17 residues. Per the germline V gene, CDR1 is SGHAT and CDR2 is FQNNGV. J lost 0 bases, V lost 5 bases, and 10 bases had no gene match. The CDR3 nucleotides read TGTGCCAGCAGCCTATTGATGACTAGCGGGCCCTCCTACGAGCAGTACTTC. Protein: CASSLLMTSGPSYEQYF.

The chain employs TRBV28 and TRBJ1-1, with TRBD1 identical over 9 bases. Germline V gene sequence: CDR1 MDHEN, CDR2 SYDVKM. The CDR3 is 14 residues long. Unmatched junction bases numbered 9, after V lost 5 bases and J lost 8 bases. The CDR3 nucleotides are TGTGCCAGCAGTGTACCGCCTGGGACAGGGGAAGCTTTCTTT. This translates into CASSVPPGTGEAFF.

In this sample, this clone turned up a few times. V is TRBV5-6 and J is TRBJ1-2; tentative D call: TRBD1 (5 bases). The CDR3 runs 11 residues. Germline V gives CDR1 SGHDT, CDR2 YYEEEE. The V and J ends lost 5 bases and 4 bases respectively, with 6 bases between them. CDR3 protein: CASRQGYGYTF. The DNA of the CDR3 is TGTGCCAGCAGGCAGGGCTATGGCTACACCTTC.

The chain employs TRBV28 and TRBJ1-5; maybe TRBD1 (5 bases). Between the trimmed V and J ends, which lost 11 bases and 7 bases, there was a span of 18 bases. Per germline, CDR1 MDHEN and CDR2 SYDVKM. There are 13 residues in the CDR3. The CDR3: CAGGRGAGQPQHF. The CDR3 DNA reads TGTGCCGGCGGGAGGGGAGCGGGACAGCCCCAGCATTTT.

The rearrangement links TRBV4-1 to TRBJ2-1; 13 positions match TRBD2. V lost 4 bases and J lost 0; bases outside the gene matches: 3. CDR3 size: 17 residues. CDR1 is MGHRA, CDR2 YSYEKL, per germline. CDR3 region: CASSPGLAGYSYNEQFF. The DNA of the CDR3 is TGCGCCAGCAGCCCGGGACTAGCGGGATACTCCTACAATGAGCAGTTCTTC.

The CDR3 here is CASSDTAYEQYF. CDR3 DNA: TGTGCCAGCTCCGACACAGCCTACGAGCAGTACTTC. The V call is TRBV28, the J call TRBJ2-7; no clear D gene. There are 12 residues in the CDR3. Trimming pared 8 bases from V and 2 bases from J, leaving 10 bases between. Looked up from germline, CDR1 is MDHEN and CDR2 is SYDVKM.

This clone was recorded once. The chain joins TRBV6-4 to TRBJ2-2; D is undetermined. The CDR3 has 13 residues. Germline V gene lookup returns CDR1 MRHNA and CDR2 SNTAGT. The germline V and J ends were trimmed by 2 bases and 3 bases, with 4 bases remaining between them. CDR3 sequence reads: CASSDRDTGELFF. CDR3 DNA sequence: TGTGCCAGCAGTGACAGAGACACCGGGGAGCTGTTTTTT.

The chain couples TRBV19 to TRBJ2-3, with 10 bases that match TRBD2. The CDR3 totals 19 residues. The germline CDR1 and CDR2 sequences are LNHDA and SQIVND (reference sequence). V gave up 7 bases and J gave up 4 bases; unmatched junction bases: 20. CDR3 residues: CASTEIRTSGRLGPDTQYF. The CDR3 region has the DNA TGTGCCAGTACGGAGATACGGACTAGCGGACGGTTGGGCCCAGATACGCAGTATTTT.

The rearrangement uses TRBV29-1 and TRBJ1-5; 7 bases map to TRBD1. After removal of 6 bases from V and 3 bases from J, the junction contained 5 bases not matched to a gene. The CDR3 runs 13 residues. Germline loops: CDR1 SQVTM, CDR2 ANQGSEA. The chain's CDR3 is CSVGQDDNQPQHF. The CDR3 nucleotides read TGCAGCGTCGGACAGGATGACAATCAGCCCCAGCATTTT. Full variable domain (rest looked up from reference TRBV29-1 and TRBJ1-5): SAVISQKPSRDICQRGTSLTIQCQVDSQVTMMFWYRQQPGQSLTLIATANQGSEATYESGFVIDKFPISRPNLTFSTLTVSNMSPEDSSIYLCSVGQDDNQPQHFGDGTRLSIL.